A selection of T cell receptor beta chains follows, all from one sample in a study of cytotoxic CD8 clonotypes in ibrutinib-treated CLL. Assay: immunoSEQ multiplex PCR; the TCRdb copy retains only in-frame clones and omits some. The sample contains about 140,000 clones, 85% to 95% of which appear only once. Source: PBMCs, taken after 12 months of ibrutinib treatment. Receptor source: a human donor with chronic lymphocytic leukemia. Each CDR3 is given with its conserved first and last residue. The D gene is left open where the match is weak. Clone size is not always given. Where it is, it says once, few, many or a class for expanded clones.

CDR3: CASSQSPMGADTQYF
DNA: TGCGCCAGCAGCCAAAGCCCGATGGGGGCAGATACGCAGTATTTT
V: TRBV5-1
J: TRBJ2-3
size: .
D: .

CDR3: CASSPPSRSEAFF
DNA: TGTGCCAGCAGTCCCCCCTCCCGTTCTGAAGCTTTCTTT
V: TRBV28
J: TRBJ1-1
size: .
D: .

CDR3: CASSLRAADGYTF
DNA: TGTGCCAGCAGTTTAAGGGCCGCAGATGGCTACACCTTC
V: TRBV28
J: TRBJ1-2
size: .
D: .

CDR3: CASRPGQGQREQYF
DNA: TGTGCCAGCAGGCCGGGACAGGGGCAACGCGAGCAGTACTTC
V: TRBV25-1
J: TRBJ2-7
size: .
D: TRBD1

CDR3: CASSGDSLWETQYF
DNA: TGTGCCAGTAGTGGCGACAGCCTTTGGGAGACCCAGTACTTC
V: TRBV19
J: TRBJ2-5
size: .
D: .

CDR3: CASSSGQGSGGRWETQYF
DNA: TGTGCCAGCAGTTCTGGACAGGGTAGTGGCGGGAGATGGGAGACCCAGTACTTC
V: TRBV5-4
J: TRBJ2-5
size: .
D: .

CDR3: CASSPPGWDYEQYF
DNA: TGTGCCAGCTCACCACCCGGTTGGGATTACGAGCAGTACTTC
V: TRBV18
J: TRBJ2-7
size: .
D: .

CDR3: CSVEGLGQGVIEAFF
DNA: TGCAGCGTTGAGGGTTTGGGACAGGGGGTCATTGAAGCTTTCTTT
V: TRBV29-1
J: TRBJ1-1
size: .
D: TRBD1

CDR3: CASSLGLAGVPSYNEQFF
DNA: TGTGCCAGCAGCTTAGGACTAGCGGGAGTGCCCTCCTACAATGAGCAGTTCTTC
V: TRBV7-2
J: TRBJ2-1
size: .
D: TRBD2

CDR3: CASSSGHNGYEQYF
DNA: TGTGCCAGCAGTTCGGGACATAACGGCTACGAGCAGTACTTC
V: TRBV27
J: TRBJ2-7
size: .
D: .

CDR3: CASSQDPLLAAKFEQYF
DNA: TGTGCCAGCAGCCAAGATCCTCTACTAGCGGCTAAATTTGAGCAGTACTTC
V: TRBV4-2
J: TRBJ2-7
size: .
D: TRBD2

CDR3: CASRPGGFSYGYTF
DNA: TGTGCCAGCAGACCTGGAGGGTTTAGCTATGGCTACACCTTC
V: TRBV6-5
J: TRBJ1-2
size: .
D: .

CDR3: CASSLSGTGGYEQYF
DNA: TGTGCCAGCAGCTTATCTGGGACAGGGGGCTACGAGCAGTACTTC
V: TRBV7-3
J: TRBJ2-7
size: .
D: TRBD1

CDR3: CASEDNSGNTIYF
DNA: TGTGCCAGCGAGGACAACTCTGGAAACACCATATATTTT
V: TRBV6-6
J: TRBJ1-3
size: .
D: .

CDR3: CASSWGLAGETQYF
DNA: TGTGCCAGCAGCTGGGGACTAGCGGGAGAGACCCAGTACTTC
V: TRBV7-9
J: TRBJ2-5
size: .
D: TRBD2

CDR3: CAWSATEEKLFF
DNA: TGTGCCTGGAGTGCGACAGAGGAAAAACTGTTTTTT
V: TRBV30
J: TRBJ1-4
size: .
D: .

CDR3: CASSGGTSGSYEQYF
DNA: TGTGCCAGCAGCGGCGGGACTAGCGGCTCCTACGAGCAGTACTTC
V: TRBV7-2
J: TRBJ2-7
size: .
D: TRBD2

CDR3: CASSLDRDSIYEQYF
DNA: TGCGCCAGCAGCTTGGACAGGGATAGTATATACGAGCAGTACTTC
V: TRBV5-1
J: TRBJ2-7
size: .
D: .

CDR3: CAIGDLAGVSYNEQFF
DNA: TGTGCCATCGGGGATCTAGCGGGAGTGTCCTACAATGAGCAGTTCTTC
V: TRBV10-3
J: TRBJ2-1
size: once
D: TRBD2

CDR3: CASFPGVPNTEAFF
DNA: TGCGCCAGCTTCCCCGGGGTCCCGAACACTGAAGCTTTCTTT
V: TRBV5-1
J: TRBJ1-1
size: once
D: .

CDR3: CASSSSGQGADTQYF
DNA: TGCGCCAGCAGCTCATCGGGACAGGGTGCAGATACGCAGTATTTT
V: TRBV5-1
J: TRBJ2-3
size: .
D: TRBD1

CDR3: CASSPTGLAGRDTQYF
DNA: TGTGCCAGCAGCCCGACCGGACTAGCGGGACGAGATACGCAGTATTTT
V: TRBV7-3
J: TRBJ2-3
size: .
D: TRBD2

CDR3: CASSSEGLGADNEQFF
DNA: TGTGCCAGCAGTTCGGAGGGCCTCGGGGCCGACAATGAGCAGTTCTTC
V: TRBV6-6
J: TRBJ2-1
size: .
D: .

CDR3: CASSWGGRTNEKLFF
DNA: TGTGCCAGCAGTTGGGGCGGGCGGACTAATGAAAAACTGTTTTTT
V: TRBV27
J: TRBJ1-4
size: .
D: .

CDR3: CASSGTANEQFF
DNA: TGTGCCAGCAGCGGGACAGCCAATGAGCAGTTCTTC
V: TRBV2
J: TRBJ2-1
size: .
D: TRBD1

CDR3: CASSLNIWDTDTQYF
DNA: TGTGCCAGCAGCCTTAATATTTGGGACACAGATACGCAGTATTTT
V: TRBV6-5
J: TRBJ2-3
size: .
D: .

CDR3: CASSPRAGGSAQYF
DNA: TGTGCCAGCAGCCCGCGAGCGGGAGGGTCGGCCCAGTACTTC
V: TRBV7-2
J: TRBJ2-5
size: .
D: TRBD2

CDR3: CASSGTAKNIQYF
DNA: TGTGCCAGCAGCGGAACAGCCAAAAACATTCAGTACTTC
V: TRBV9
J: TRBJ2-4
size: .
D: .

CDR3: CASSIGKGKETQYF
DNA: TGTGCCAGTAGTATAGGTAAAGGGAAAGAGACCCAGTACTTC
V: TRBV19
J: TRBJ2-5
size: once
D: .

CDR3: CASSPLESLPEQFF
DNA: TGTGCCAGCAGTCCATTGGAGTCTCTTCCTGAGCAGTTCTTC
V: TRBV6-5
J: TRBJ2-1
size: .
D: .

CDR3: CASSVGLAGGYNEQFF
DNA: TGTGCCAGCAGTGTTGGACTAGCGGGGGGCTACAATGAGCAGTTCTTC
V: TRBV25-1
J: TRBJ2-1
size: .
D: TRBD2